This entry features one T cell receptor (beta chain) sequence. Only in-frame clones appear in the TCRdb table, and some are missing; sequencing was by immunoSEQ multiplex PCR. The profile shows 100,000 or so clones, 91% of them singletons. This sample is drawn from a study of T cell changes during pregnancy in multiple sclerosis. Trimming at V came to 4 bases and at J to 6 bases, leaving 4 bases not matched to a gene. Germline CDR1 and CDR2: SGHAT and FQDESV (reference sequence). This CDR3 has 13 residues. The sample consisted of peripheral blood, taken in the second trimester of pregnancy. This sequence was found in a female donor with multiple sclerosis, enrolled in a pregnancy study. The V call is TRBV11-1, the J call TRBJ1-2; 8 bases agree with TRBD1. The CDR3 loop reads CASSSTGGDGYTF. The CDR3 region has the DNA TGTGCCAGCAGCTCTACAGGGGGGGATGGCTACACCTTC.